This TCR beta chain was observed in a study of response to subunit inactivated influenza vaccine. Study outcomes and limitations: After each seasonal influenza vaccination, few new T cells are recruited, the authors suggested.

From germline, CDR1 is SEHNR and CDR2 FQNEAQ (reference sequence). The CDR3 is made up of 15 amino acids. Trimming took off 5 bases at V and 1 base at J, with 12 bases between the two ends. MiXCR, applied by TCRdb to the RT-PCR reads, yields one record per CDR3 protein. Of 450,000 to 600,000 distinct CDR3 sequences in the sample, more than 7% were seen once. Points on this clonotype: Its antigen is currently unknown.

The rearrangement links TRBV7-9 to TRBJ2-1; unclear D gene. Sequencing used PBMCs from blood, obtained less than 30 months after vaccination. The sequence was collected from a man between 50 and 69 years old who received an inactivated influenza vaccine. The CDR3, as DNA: TGTGCCAGCAGCAGACTTAAAGGGTCCTACAATGAGCAGTTCTTC. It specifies CASSRLKGSYNEQFF.